The 31 T cell receptor beta chains reported below all come from one sample, sequenced in a study of T cells in Graves' hyperthyroidism and ophthalmopathy. RNA transcripts yielded amplified TCR beta CDR3 regions. Researchers ran a first-round RT-PCR on the TCR CDR3 using the HTBI primer set. Via MiXCR, TCRdb re-called the multiplex PCR reads, giving one row per CDR3 protein. The sample lists fewer than 650,000 distinct CDR3 sequences, 12% to 15% occurring once. Material for sequencing was blood. The receptors here all came from a woman under 30 with Graves' ophthalmopathy.

The table lists this clonotype with a few counts. V and J are TRBV3-1 and TRBJ2-5; 9 bases align to TRBD1. V lost 2 bases, J lost 5 bases, and 9 bases stayed unmatched. The CDR3 covers 16 residues. The germline V gene encodes CDR1 LGHDT and CDR2 YNNKEL (reference sequence). CDR3 protein: CASSQQPTGGLETQYF. In nucleotides, the CDR3 is TGTGCCAGCAGCCAACAACCTACAGGGGGCTTGGAGACCCAGTACTTC.

At least ten counts were recorded for this clonotype. CDR3 nucleotide sequence: TGTGCCAGCAGTTTATGGGGGGGGACTAATGAAAAACTGTTTTTT. Protein: CASSLWGGTNEKLFF. This chain joins TRBV28 and TRBJ1-4; D is possibly TRBD1 (5 bases). The germline gives CDR1 MDHEN, CDR2 SYDVKM. The CDR3 loop spans 15 amino acids. Deletions cut 0 bases from V and 2 bases from J, with 7 bases between.

This clonotype was counted a few times. The chain couples TRBV19 to TRBJ1-2; the match to TRBD1 covers 7 bases. CDR1 and CDR2 from the germline V gene are LNHDA and SQIVND (reference sequence). The V gene end was trimmed by 5 bases and the J gene end by 6 bases; junction bases not matched to a gene: 6. CDR3 length: 13 residues. CDR3 in amino acids: CASSDYRGDGYTF. CDR3 coding DNA: TGTGCCAGTAGTGATTACAGGGGAGATGGCTACACCTTC.

V and J are TRBV24-1 and TRBJ2-7; the match to TRBD2 covers 9 bases. V dropped 4 bases and J dropped 0; count of bases not matched to a gene: 6. CDR1 is KGHDR, CDR2 SFDVKD, per germline. There are 16 residues in the CDR3. DNA of the CDR3: TGTGCCACCAGTGAGCTTACTAGCGGGCGCTCCTACGAGCAGTACTTC. Amino acids: CATSELTSGRSYEQYF.

The V and J genes are TRBV7-9 and TRBJ2-1; 8 nucleotides match TRBD2. Germline V gene data show CDR1 as SEHNR and CDR2 as FQNEAQ (reference sequence). Unmatched junction bases numbered 14, after V lost 1 base and J lost 15 bases. CDR3 length: 15 amino acids. This CDR3 is CASSLEGVAGPELFF. DNA of the CDR3: TGTGCCAGCAGCTTAGAGGGGGTAGCGGGGCCCGAATTGTTCTTC. The variable domain in full, with the rest retrieved from reference TRBV7-9 and TRBJ2-1, is DTGVSQNPRHKITKRGQNVTFRCDPISEHNRLYWYRQTLGQGPEFLTYFQNEAQLEKSRLLSDRFSAERPKGSFSTLEIQRTEQGDSAMYLCASSLEGVAGPELFFGPGTRLTVL.

V and J are TRBV6-2 or TRBV6-3 and TRBJ1-6; no clear D gene. Deletions cut 6 bases from V and 5 bases from J, with 2 bases between. The CDR3 contains 11 residues. Germline V lookup: CDR1 MNHEY, CDR2 SVGEGT. As DNA, the CDR3 is TGTGCCAGCAGCAATAATTCACCCCTCCACTTT. This sequence encodes CASSNNSPLHF.

The J gene is TRBJ2-5, the V gene TRBV5-1; 8 nucleotides align to TRBD2. From germline, CDR1 is SGHRS and CDR2 YFSETQ. V lost 6 bases, J lost 5 bases, and 9 bases stayed unmatched. The CDR3 covers 14 residues. CDR3 DNA: TGCGCCAGCACCGTCGGGGGGGCGCGGGAGACCCAGTACTTC. It is translated as CASTVGGARETQYF.

This clonotype was counted ten times or more. V gene TRBV20-1 combines with J gene TRBJ2-1; no firm D call. Germline V gives CDR1 DFQATT, CDR2 SNEGSKA (reference sequence). The CDR3 covers 13 residues. Trimming pared 0 bases from V and 2 bases from J, leaving 5 bases between. CDR3 sequence reads: CSARERTYNEQFF. The DNA for the CDR3 is TGCAGTGCTAGAGAAAGAACCTACAATGAGCAGTTCTTC.

This clonotype came up a few times. The CDR3 is CASSKGDRANSPLHF. CDR3 sequence (DNA): TGCGCCAGCAGCAAAGGGGACAGGGCCAATTCACCCCTCCACTTT. The chain is built from TRBV5-1 and TRBJ1-6, with TRBD1 identical over 9 bases. Germline V gene lookup returns CDR1 SGHRS and CDR2 YFSETQ. V gave up 4 bases and J gave up 7 bases; unmatched junction bases: 6. The CDR3 totals 15 residues.

V is TRBV7-9 and J is TRBJ2-5; D perhaps matches TRBD2 (5 bases). Per the germline V gene, CDR1 is SEHNR and CDR2 is FQNEAQ (reference sequence). The CDR3 is 14 amino acids. Between the trimmed V and J ends, which lost 1 base and 4 bases, there was a span of 10 bases. DNA for the CDR3: TGTGCCAGCAGCTTAGTCGTCCGGGGAGAGACCCAGTACTTC. This translates into CASSLVVRGETQYF.

About this clonotype: A clone one base away is much larger, so this may be a read error. The chain recombines TRBV28 with TRBJ1-5, with 7 bases aligning to TRBD1. V lost 8 bases, J lost 7 bases, and 11 bases stayed unmatched. In germline, CDR1 is MDHEN, CDR2 SYDVKM. The CDR3 extends over 14 amino acids. The CDR3 coding sequence is TGTGCCAGCGGTCTCCGGGACAGATTACAGCCCCAGCATTTT. This translates into CASGLRDRLQPQHF.

This clonotype was recorded many times. The chain carries TRBV7-3 and TRBJ2-2; 8 bases align to TRBD2. Looked up from germline, CDR1 is SGHTA and CDR2 is FQGTGA. The CDR3 runs to 14 residues. After removal of 5 bases from V and 7 bases from J, the junction contained 6 bases not matched to a gene. The CDR3 reads CASSEGLGSGELFF. The CDR3 DNA follows: TGTGCCAGCAGCGAGGGACTAGGGAGCGGGGAGCTGTTTTTT.

CDR3 DNA sequence: TGTGCCAGCAGCCGGACTCTGGGGGCCCGGCAGCCCCAGCATTTT. It specifies CASSRTLGARQPQHF. This chain links TRBV3-1 with TRBJ1-5; D perhaps matches TRBD1 (6 bases). The CDR3 runs 15 residues. Looked up from germline, CDR1 is LGHDT and CDR2 is YNNKEL (reference sequence). Between the trimmed V and J ends, which lost 4 bases and 7 bases, there was a span of 17 bases.

This clonotype was counted between two and nine times. This chain connects TRBV4-1 to TRBJ2-3, with 7 bases aligning to TRBD2. The germline gives CDR1 MGHRA, CDR2 YSYEKL. The CDR3 is 18 amino acids. V shed 6 bases and J 7 bases; nucleotides not matched to a gene: 22. CDR3 sequence reads: CASRPSMGGSLDWNTQYF. In DNA, the CDR3 is TGCGCCAGCAGGCCGTCAATGGGAGGGAGTCTTGACTGGAATACGCAGTATTTT.

A note on this clonotype: Since a much larger clone is just one base distant, this may be a read error. This chain links TRBV30 with TRBJ1-2; a possible D gene is TRBD1 (5 bases). Germline-derived CDR1 and CDR2 are GTSNPN and SVGIG (reference sequence). This CDR3 region has 15 residues. The CDR3 is CAWSLDIGARDGFTF. DNA of the CDR3: TGTGCCTGGAGTTTAGATATCGGGGCCCGGGATGGCTTCACCTTC.

The rearrangement links TRBV7-9 to TRBJ1-4, with a weak D call TRBD1 (5 bases). The V gene lost 3 bases and the J gene lost 5 bases, with 10 bases spanning the gap. The CDR3 contains 14 residues. CDR1 is SEHNR and CDR2 is FQNEAQ in the germline V gene (reference sequence). The DNA of the CDR3 is TGTGCCAGCAGCTTGAACCAGGGAAATGAAAAACTGTTTTTT. Its translation: CASSLNQGNEKLFF.

The genes are TRBV19 and TRBJ2-6; D is possibly TRBD1 or TRBD2 (5 bases each). V was clipped by 3 bases and J by 0 bases, with 6 bases between them. CDR3 size: 15 residues. Germline V gene sequence: CDR1 LNHDA, CDR2 SQIVND (reference sequence). CDR3 residues: CASSMGDSGANVLTF. CDR3 sequence (DNA): TGTGCCAGTAGTATGGGGGACTCTGGGGCCAACGTCCTGACTTTC.

The rearrangement links TRBV13 to TRBJ2-7; TRBD1 matches at 9 bases. The CDR3 is made up of 15 amino acids. Germline V gives CDR1 PRHDT, CDR2 FYEKMQ (reference sequence). Trimming at V came to 2 bases and at J to 5 bases, leaving 7 bases not matched to a gene. The CDR3 region has the DNA TGTGCCAGCAGCTTACGGGGGACAGGGTTTAACGAGCAGTACTTC. Its protein product is CASSLRGTGFNEQYF.

V is TRBV4-3 and J is TRBJ1-2, with TRBD1 as a possible D gene (6 bases). V was cut by 0 bases and J by 8 bases, with 22 bases left in between. The CDR3 spans 17 residues. Germline-derived CDR1 and CDR2 are LGHNA and YSLEER. CDR3 in amino acids: CASSQERGGRAWEGYTF. Written as DNA, the CDR3 is TGCGCCAGCAGCCAAGAAAGGGGGGGCCGCGCGTGGGAAGGCTACACCTTC.

The table lists this clonotype with many counts. V and J are TRBV27 and TRBJ2-7; D is unresolved. V was cut by 8 bases and J by 2 bases, with 16 bases left in between. The CDR3 spans 14 residues. Germline CDR1 is MNHEY and CDR2 is SMNVEV (reference sequence). The CDR3, as DNA: TGTGCCAGCTCTAGGACCCCTGAACCCTACGAGCAGTACTTC. Amino acids: CASSRTPEPYEQYF.

This clonotype was detected ten times or more. The rearrangement joins TRBV5-8 to TRBJ1-1; tentative D call: TRBD1 (6 bases). The V and J ends lost 4 bases and 0 bases respectively, with 13 bases between them. The germline CDR1 and CDR2 sequences are SGHTS and YDEGEE. The CDR3 consists of 15 residues. CDR3 sequence (DNA): TGTGCCAGCAGCCTTATGGCAGGGGTGAACACTGAAGCTTTCTTT. Translating gives CASSLMAGVNTEAFF.

This chain connects TRBV7-2 to TRBJ2-1, with 8 bases matching TRBD2. CDR3 length: 19 residues. Per the germline V gene, CDR1 is SGHTA and CDR2 is FQGNSA. Losses at the gene ends were 0 bases for V and 8 bases for J; bases not matched to a gene: 18. CDR3 sequence: CASSLAPREGPRSNDEQFF. CDR3 bases: TGTGCCAGCAGCTTAGCGCCCCGGGAGGGCCCTCGATCGAACGATGAGCAGTTCTTC.

Many counts were recorded for this clonotype. The chain recombines TRBV19 with TRBJ2-7; 13 bases agree with TRBD2. Per the germline V gene, CDR1 is LNHDA and CDR2 is SQIVND (reference sequence). The CDR3 extends over 15 amino acids. J gave up 2 bases and V 3 bases, and 1 base lay outside the gene matches. This chain's CDR3 is CASSMGTSGTYEQYF. DNA for the CDR3: TGTGCCAGTAGTATGGGGACTAGCGGGACCTACGAGCAGTACTTC.

This rearrangement joins TRBV7-9 to TRBJ2-1, with TRBD2 as a possible D gene (5 bases). This CDR3 contains 15 residues. V lost 1 base and J lost 8, with 15 bases in between. CDR1 and CDR2 (germline): SEHNR, FQNEAQ (reference sequence). The CDR3 DNA follows: TGTGCCAGCAGCTTAGGCCGGTCGATGGGAGATGAGCAGTTCTTC. Encoded protein: CASSLGRSMGDEQFF.

Regarding this clonotype: With a much larger clone just one base away, this may be a read error. The CDR3 coding sequence is TGTGCCAGCAGTTTAGGTCAGGGCTCCACAGATGCGCAGTATTTT. Protein product: CASSLGQGSTDAQYF. The chain uses TRBV28 and TRBJ2-3, with D perhaps TRBD1 (5 bases). The CDR3 totals 15 residues. The germline V gene has CDR1 MDHEN and CDR2 SYDVKM. Full variable domain (remainder filled in from reference TRBV28 and TRBJ2-3): DVKVTQSSRYLVKRTGEKVFLECVQDMDHENMFWYRQDPGLGLRLIYFSYDVKMKEKGDIPEGYSVSREKKERFSLILESASTNQTSMYLCASSLGQGSTDAQYFGPGTRLTVL.

V gene TRBV6-2 or TRBV6-3 combines with J gene TRBJ2-5; maybe TRBD1 (6 bases). Trimming took 6 bases from V and 11 from J, leaving 19 bases between them. CDR1 is MNHEY, CDR2 SVGEGT, per germline. The CDR3 runs to 13 residues. The chain's CDR3 is CASSLLWTDPQYF. As DNA, the CDR3 is TGTGCCAGCAGCCTCCTCTGGACAGACCCTCAGTACTTC.

On this clonotype: A read error may be the cause here, since a much bigger clone is one base away. The rearrangement joins TRBV7-9 to TRBJ2-1, with TRBD2 matching 9 bases. This CDR3 region has 14 residues. Germline V gene data show CDR1 as SEHNR and CDR2 as FQNEAQ (reference sequence). CDR3 nucleotide sequence: TGTGTCAGCGTATTAGCGGGAGTAAGGGATGAGCAGTTCTTC. Its translation: CVSVLAGVRDEQFF.

Many counts were recorded for this clonotype. The gene calls are TRBV6-1 and TRBJ2-1; 13 bases fit TRBD2. CDR1 is MNHNS, CDR2 SASEGT, per germline. The trim removed 5 bases at V and 0 bases at J, leaving 4 bases unmatched. CDR3 length: 17 residues. CDR3 protein: CASSRTSGSYSYNEQFF. CDR3 bases: TGTGCCAGCAGTCGGACTAGCGGGAGCTACTCCTACAATGAGCAGTTCTTC.

There are many counts of this clonotype. The CDR3 region has the DNA TGCGCCAGCAGCCCAACAACTAGCGGGAGAATGTACGAGCAGTACTTC. It yields the protein CASSPTTSGRMYEQYF. The rearrangement uses TRBV4-3 and TRBJ2-7, with TRBD2 matching 11 bases. V shed 4 bases, J shed 4 bases, and the junction held 9 bases outside the gene matches. From germline, CDR1 is LGHNA and CDR2 YSLEER. CDR3 length: 16 amino acids.

In its sample, this clonotype was seen many times. The chain joins TRBV4-2 to TRBJ2-2, with 9 bases lining up with TRBD1. Looked up from germline, CDR1 is LGHNA and CDR2 is YNFKEQ. This CDR3 contains 16 residues. Germline trimming cut 2 bases from V and 5 bases from J; bases unmatched to any gene: 6. The CDR3 DNA sequence: TGTGCCAGCAGCCAACCCGGACAGGGGAGGACCGGGGAGCTGTTTTTT. Translated, it gives CASSQPGQGRTGELFF.

The chain couples TRBV29-1 to TRBJ2-7; 11 nucleotides agree with TRBD2. The trim removed 6 bases at V and 5 bases at J, leaving 6 bases unmatched. Germline V gene data show CDR1 as SQVTM and CDR2 as ANQGSEA. This CDR3 region has 13 residues. CDR3: CSVATSGRNEQYF. DNA of the CDR3: TGCAGCGTAGCTACTAGCGGGAGAAACGAGCAGTACTTC.